This TCR beta chain comes out of a study of blood T cell repertoires in COVID-19. Study summary: Whether acute or convalescent, the COVID-19 samples came from the United States, Italy and Spain. Nucleic acid was either cDNA or gDNA, and it came from T cells, B-cell-depleted T cells, or PBMCs.

Seattle-derived patients entered the study during active infection and were followed longitudinally. The CDR3 is made up of 15 amino acids. Looked up from germline, CDR1 is ENHRY and CDR2 is SYGVKD. V lost 6 bases to trimming and J lost 3 bases, with 17 bases between them. Per the authors' pipeline: Nucleated cell counts were estimated from reference gene primer amplification. Assay used: immunoSEQ multiplex PCR; TCRdb lists only in-frame clones, some missing. V, J and clone size are those of that table, while D and trimming were read from the DNA. The data show 150,000 to 200,000 clones, around 92% seen once.

The sample was peripheral blood. This sequence was found in a young man with COVID-19, enrolled during active disease. V usage is TRBV10-3 and J usage is TRBJ2-5; no firm D call. DNA for the CDR3: TGTGCCATCAGCGATTCTCTCCAGGAAAAAGAGACCCAGTACTTC. Amino acid sequence: CAISDSLQEKETQYF.